This T cell receptor beta chain is from a study of T cell changes during pregnancy in multiple sclerosis. CDR1 and CDR2 from the germline V gene are SGHDT and YYEEEE. The CDR3 has 17 amino acids. V lost 0 bases to trimming and J lost 0 bases, with 15 bases between them. Profiling relied on immunoSEQ multiplex PCR, and the TCRdb table lists in-frame clones only, not all of them. The sample has approximately 15,000 clones, 84% seen once. The chain links TRBV5-6 to TRBJ1-1; D is possibly TRBD1 (5 bases). This sequence originates from a female donor in good health, enrolled as a control in a pregnancy study. The sample was CD8+ T cells from peripheral blood mononuclear cells, taken in the third trimester of pregnancy. The DNA for the CDR3 is TGTGCCAGCAGCTTGGACATTGGGCAGGGTTTGAACACTGAAGCTTTCTTT. Encoded protein: CASSLDIGQGLNTEAFF.